This is a list of T cell receptor beta chains from one sample in a study of cytomegalovirus exposure and HLA in healthy donors. Sequencing was performed with immunoSEQ multiplex PCR; in TCRdb, only in-frame clones are kept and a portion is missing. The profile shows roughly 280,000 clones, roughly 85% of them singletons. The sequenced sample consisted of PBMCs. The receptors shown here come from a young woman in good health and CMV-seronegative. CDR3s include the opening cysteine and the closing phenylalanine or tryptophan. Each record gives: clone size, D gene, J gene, V gene, CDR3 DNA, CDR3 protein. The D gene is left open where the match is weak. Not all rows give a size; the values are once, few, many and, for expanded clones, a class.

clone_size: .
d_call: .
j_call: TRBJ2-5
v_call: TRBV6-5
cdr3_nt: TGTGCCAGCAGCCAGTTGGGGGGGCGAAAAGAGACCCAGTACTTC
cdr3_aa: CASSQLGGRKETQYF

clone_size: .
d_call: .
j_call: TRBJ2-7
v_call: TRBV28
cdr3_nt: TGTGCCAGCAGTCTACCGCACTACGAGCAGTACTTC
cdr3_aa: CASSLPHYEQYF

clone_size: .
d_call: TRBD2
j_call: TRBJ2-7
v_call: TRBV7-8
cdr3_nt: TGTGCCAGCAGCTTAGCGCTAGCGGGTACCTACGAGCAGTACTTC
cdr3_aa: CASSLALAGTYEQYF

clone_size: .
d_call: TRBD1
j_call: TRBJ2-2
v_call: TRBV6-5
cdr3_nt: TGTGCCAGCAGTTACTCGTACAGGGGGGACACCGGGGAGCTGTTTTTT
cdr3_aa: CASSYSYRGDTGELFF

clone_size: .
d_call: .
j_call: TRBJ2-6
v_call: TRBV27
cdr3_nt: TGTGCCAGCAGTCTCAGGACACTTTCGACTGGGGCCAACGTCCTGACTTTC
cdr3_aa: CASSLRTLSTGANVLTF

clone_size: .
d_call: TRBD1
j_call: TRBJ1-2
v_call: TRBV6-6
cdr3_nt: TGTGCCAGCAGTTACATCGGACAGGTCGGCAACTATGGCTACACCTTC
cdr3_aa: CASSYIGQVGNYGYTF

clone_size: .
d_call: .
j_call: TRBJ1-2
v_call: TRBV28
cdr3_nt: TGTGCCAGCATCTACGGGGTTCCCACCCCCACTTGTTTC
cdr3_aa: CASIYGVPTPTCF

clone_size: .
d_call: TRBD2
j_call: TRBJ2-5
v_call: TRBV28
cdr3_nt: TGTGCCAGCGGGGGAGGGGCGCAGGGTGGAGAGACCCAGTACTTC
cdr3_aa: CASGGGAQGGETQYF

clone_size: .
d_call: TRBD1
j_call: TRBJ1-5
v_call: TRBV6-4
cdr3_nt: TGTGCCAGCAGACCCGGTGAGGGGACAGGGGGCGCTTGCAATCAGCCCCAGCATTTT
cdr3_aa: CASRPGEGTGGACNQPQHF

clone_size: once
d_call: TRBD2
j_call: TRBJ2-1
v_call: TRBV6-4
cdr3_nt: TGTGCCAGCATTAACGGGACTAGCGAAGAGAGCTCCTACAATGAGCAGTTCTTC
cdr3_aa: CASINGTSEESSYNEQFF

clone_size: .
d_call: TRBD1
j_call: TRBJ1-2
v_call: TRBV28
cdr3_nt: TGTGCCAGCAGTTGGGACAGGGTAGAAAATGGCTACACCTTC
cdr3_aa: CASSWDRVENGYTF

clone_size: .
d_call: .
j_call: TRBJ2-7
v_call: TRBV4-1
cdr3_nt: TGCGCCAGCAGCCAAAGAGGCGCCGCGTACCGCCACGAGCAGTACTTC
cdr3_aa: CASSQRGAAYRHEQYF

clone_size: .
d_call: TRBD2
j_call: TRBJ2-1
v_call: TRBV27
cdr3_nt: TGTGCCAGCAGTTTATTAGTGGCGGGAGGGCCGGGTGAGCAGTTCTTC
cdr3_aa: CASSLLVAGGPGEQFF

clone_size: .
d_call: .
j_call: TRBJ2-2
v_call: TRBV19
cdr3_nt: TGTGCCAGTAGTTCGGTTGGGGACGGGAGAAGCACCGGGGAGCTGTTTTTT
cdr3_aa: CASSSVGDGRSTGELFF

clone_size: .
d_call: .
j_call: TRBJ2-3
v_call: TRBV30
cdr3_nt: TGTGCCTGGAGTGCCCCCGAACAGGCGGATCCGCAGTATTTT
cdr3_aa: CAWSAPEQADPQYF

clone_size: .
d_call: .
j_call: TRBJ2-7
v_call: TRBV13
cdr3_nt: TGTGCCAGCAGCCCTCAGGGGAATTACGAGCAGTACTTC
cdr3_aa: CASSPQGNYEQYF

clone_size: .
d_call: .
j_call: TRBJ2-1
v_call: TRBV7-3
cdr3_nt: TGTGCCAGCAGCTTAACTAAAAATGAGCAGTTCTTC
cdr3_aa: CASSLTKNEQFF

clone_size: .
d_call: TRBD1
j_call: TRBJ2-3
v_call: TRBV29-1
cdr3_nt: TGCAGCGGGACGGACAGGGGGCCGATAGATACGCAGTATTTT
cdr3_aa: CSGTDRGPIDTQYF

clone_size: .
d_call: TRBD1
j_call: TRBJ1-2
v_call: TRBV11-2
cdr3_nt: TGTGCCAGCAGACATACAGGGGACTGGGTCTACACCTTC
cdr3_aa: CASRHTGDWVYTF

clone_size: .
d_call: TRBD2
j_call: TRBJ2-1
v_call: TRBV7-7
cdr3_nt: TGTGCCAGCAGCTCCGGACTAGCGGGAGGCACCCACAATGAGCAGTTCTTC
cdr3_aa: CASSSGLAGGTHNEQFF

clone_size: .
d_call: TRBD1
j_call: TRBJ2-5
v_call: TRBV27
cdr3_nt: TGTGCCAGCAGTTTTGGACAGGGGCGTCCGTACTTC
cdr3_aa: CASSFGQGRPYF

clone_size: .
d_call: .
j_call: TRBJ2-3
v_call: TRBV5-1
cdr3_nt: TGCGCCAGCAGCTTGGGACATGCTAGCACAGATACGCAGTATTTT
cdr3_aa: CASSLGHASTDTQYF

clone_size: .
d_call: .
j_call: TRBJ1-2
v_call: TRBV9
cdr3_nt: TGTGCCAGCAGCGACAGCCCTTCCCCGGGAGGCTACACCTTC
cdr3_aa: CASSDSPSPGGYTF

clone_size: .
d_call: TRBD1
j_call: TRBJ1-4
v_call: TRBV4-1
cdr3_nt: TGCGCCAGCAGACCGACGGGACAGCATAATGAAAAACTGTTTTTT
cdr3_aa: CASRPTGQHNEKLFF

clone_size: .
d_call: TRBD1
j_call: TRBJ2-7
v_call: TRBV2
cdr3_nt: TGTGCCAGCAATGACAGGGTTTCCTACGAGCAGTACTTC
cdr3_aa: CASNDRVSYEQYF

clone_size: .
d_call: TRBD1
j_call: TRBJ2-3
v_call: TRBV5-5
cdr3_nt: TGTGCCAGCAGCGCCGTGGGGACAGGGAGCACAGATACGCAGTATTTT
cdr3_aa: CASSAVGTGSTDTQYF

clone_size: .
d_call: TRBD1
j_call: TRBJ2-1
v_call: TRBV10-1
cdr3_nt: TGCGCCAGCAGTGAGTCCACAGGGGGCAGTTTCGATGAGCAGTTCTTC
cdr3_aa: CASSESTGGSFDEQFF

clone_size: .
d_call: .
j_call: TRBJ2-1
v_call: TRBV5-1
cdr3_nt: TGCGCCAGCAGCTTACGGGACACGGTGTACAATGAGCAGTTCTTC
cdr3_aa: CASSLRDTVYNEQFF

clone_size: few
d_call: .
j_call: TRBJ1-6
v_call: TRBV7-8
cdr3_nt: TGTGCCAGCAGCTTAGCCCCCCGGGTTCAAGCCCTCCACTTT
cdr3_aa: CASSLAPRVQALHF

clone_size: .
d_call: TRBD1
j_call: TRBJ1-5
v_call: TRBV11-1
cdr3_nt: TGTGCCAGCAGCTTCGGACAGGGGGGGAATCAGCCCCAGCATTTT
cdr3_aa: CASSFGQGGNQPQHF

clone_size: few
d_call: TRBD1
j_call: TRBJ1-2
v_call: TRBV4-3
cdr3_nt: TGCGCCAGCAGCCAGGCTAGACAGGGGTTGAATGGCTACACCTTC
cdr3_aa: CASSQARQGLNGYTF

clone_size: .
d_call: TRBD2
j_call: TRBJ2-7
v_call: TRBV19
cdr3_nt: TGTGCCAGTAGTAGGGGGACTAGCGGGATAGCTTACGAGCAGTACTTC
cdr3_aa: CASSRGTSGIAYEQYF

clone_size: .
d_call: .
j_call: TRBJ2-5
v_call: TRBV2
cdr3_nt: TGTGCCAGCGGGGGGGAGACCCAGTACTTC
cdr3_aa: CASGGETQYF

clone_size: .
d_call: .
j_call: TRBJ2-2
v_call: TRBV11-2
cdr3_nt: TGTGCCAGCAGTGCCCTCGGGGGGCGGACCGGGGAGCTGTTTTTT
cdr3_aa: CASSALGGRTGELFF

clone_size: once
d_call: .
j_call: TRBJ1-5
v_call: TRBV18
cdr3_nt: TGTGCCAGCTCACCAGGAAGCGGTCAGCCCCAGCATTTT
cdr3_aa: CASSPGSGQPQHF

clone_size: .
d_call: .
j_call: TRBJ1-5
v_call: TRBV7-2
cdr3_nt: TGTGCCAGCACCCCAAATGGCAATCAGCCCCAGCATTTT
cdr3_aa: CASTPNGNQPQHF

clone_size: .
d_call: TRBD1
j_call: TRBJ2-7
v_call: TRBV4-1
cdr3_nt: TGCGCCAGCAGCCAGGGTCGACAGGGTAGGACCTACGAGCAGTACTTC
cdr3_aa: CASSQGRQGRTYEQYF

clone_size: .
d_call: TRBD1
j_call: TRBJ2-7
v_call: TRBV5-5
cdr3_nt: TGTGCCAGCAGCTACACCTCCGGGACAGGGTTCTACGAGCAGTACTTC
cdr3_aa: CASSYTSGTGFYEQYF

clone_size: .
d_call: .
j_call: TRBJ1-1
v_call: TRBV30
cdr3_nt: TGTGCCTGGAGTTCATTCCCAGGACAGAGTTTATCGAACACTGAAGCTTTCTTT
cdr3_aa: CAWSSFPGQSLSNTEAFF

clone_size: .
d_call: .
j_call: TRBJ2-7
v_call: TRBV7-6
cdr3_nt: TGTGCCAGCAGCTTAGCGGACATCTCCTCCTACGAGCAGTACTTC
cdr3_aa: CASSLADISSYEQYF

clone_size: .
d_call: TRBD1
j_call: TRBJ1-1
v_call: TRBV28
cdr3_nt: TGTGCCAGCCGGGACAGGGGCCTTCCGAACACTGAAGCTTTCTTT
cdr3_aa: CASRDRGLPNTEAFF

clone_size: .
d_call: .
j_call: TRBJ2-1
v_call: TRBV7-6
cdr3_nt: TGTGCCAGCACCCCGGGTTCCTCTCCCGCAAACAATGAGCAGTTCTTC
cdr3_aa: CASTPGSSPANNEQFF

clone_size: .
d_call: .
j_call: TRBJ2-5
v_call: TRBV11-2
cdr3_nt: TGTGCCAGCAGCTTCTATGAGACCCAGTACTTC
cdr3_aa: CASSFYETQYF

clone_size: .
d_call: TRBD1
j_call: TRBJ1-1
v_call: TRBV5-1
cdr3_nt: TGCGCCAGCAGCTTTCAGGGGGCAAACACTGAAGCTTTCTTT
cdr3_aa: CASSFQGANTEAFF

clone_size: .
d_call: .
j_call: TRBJ1-3
v_call: TRBV6-5
cdr3_nt: TGTGCCAGTCACGGGGGGTCCGGAAACACCATATATTTT
cdr3_aa: CASHGGSGNTIYF

clone_size: .
d_call: .
j_call: TRBJ2-1
v_call: TRBV12-5
cdr3_nt: TGTGCTAGTGGTTTGGGTTCCCCTGGGAGTGAGCAGTTCTTC
cdr3_aa: CASGLGSPGSEQFF

clone_size: .
d_call: .
j_call: TRBJ2-5
v_call: TRBV25-1
cdr3_nt: TGTGCCAGCAGTGAATATACCCGCGGGACCCAGTACTTC
cdr3_aa: CASSEYTRGTQYF

clone_size: .
d_call: .
j_call: TRBJ2-2
v_call: TRBV9
cdr3_nt: TGTGCCAGCAGCGTAGCTGGGGCCTCGAACACCGGGGAGCTGTTTTTT
cdr3_aa: CASSVAGASNTGELFF

clone_size: .
d_call: .
j_call: TRBJ2-2
v_call: TRBV7-2
cdr3_nt: TGTGCCAGCAGCCCATTGCGTTACGGGTCCGGGGAGCTGTTTTTT
cdr3_aa: CASSPLRYGSGELFF

clone_size: .
d_call: .
j_call: TRBJ2-5
v_call: TRBV30
cdr3_nt: TGTGCCTGGAGCCCCTTCGGGGATGGGACCCAGTACTTC
cdr3_aa: CAWSPFGDGTQYF

clone_size: .
d_call: TRBD1
j_call: TRBJ1-1
v_call: TRBV5-1
cdr3_nt: TGCGCCAGCAGCTATACCGGGACAGGGTACGGGAACACTGAAGCTTTCTTT
cdr3_aa: CASSYTGTGYGNTEAFF

clone_size: .
d_call: .
j_call: TRBJ2-3
v_call: TRBV5-4
cdr3_nt: TGTGCCAGGGGCTGGGCCGGAAGCACAGATACGCAGTATTTT
cdr3_aa: CARGWAGSTDTQYF

clone_size: .
d_call: .
j_call: TRBJ1-1
v_call: TRBV19
cdr3_nt: TGTGCCAGTAGTCAGACTTTAAACACTGAAGCTTTCTTT
cdr3_aa: CASSQTLNTEAFF